Presented here are 8 T cell receptor beta chains from one specimen sequenced in a study of regulatory T cells in long-lasting Graves disease. Construction of TCR beta libraries relied on iRepertoire HTBI primers and on Arm-PCR targeting CDR3 regions. TCRdb fed the multiplex PCR reads into MiXCR, producing one record per CDR3 protein. In the table there are 350,000 to 450,000 distinct CDR3 sequences, about 15% of which are singletons. As for time point: newly diagnosed GD, antithyroid drugs for less than 3 months. With RNA extracted from PBMCs as input, the TCR library was made. The same sample was also studied in work on T cells in Graves' hyperthyroidism and ophthalmopathy.

The source was peripheral blood mononuclear cells (PBMCs), collected at new diagnosis, from a patient treated with antithyroid drugs. The receptors were gathered from a woman aged 25 to 39 with Graves disease.

The chain is built from TRBV24-1 and TRBJ1-2; 10 bases fit TRBD1. CDR3 length: 16 residues. The trim removed 3 bases at V and 6 bases at J, leaving 9 bases unmatched. Per the germline V gene, CDR1 is KGHDR and CDR2 is SFDVKD. The CDR3 spells CATSDTALGTGDGYTF. CDR3 in DNA: TGTGCCACCAGTGATACGGCTCTAGGGACAGGGGATGGCTACACCTTC.

In its sample, this clonotype was seen many times. The chain is built from TRBV11-2 and TRBJ2-7; D might be TRBD1 or TRBD2, each matching 5 bases. The V gene lost 11 bases and the J gene lost 6 bases, with 14 bases spanning the gap. Germline assignment: CDR1 SGHAT and CDR2 FQNNGV. The CDR3 loop spans 11 amino acids. As DNA, the CDR3 is TGTGCCCTGGGGGTAGGCGGCGAGCAGTACTTC. Amino acid sequence: CALGVGGEQYF.

This clonotype was counted ten times or more. The V and J genes are TRBV4-1 and TRBJ2-3; 10 positions agree with TRBD2. The CDR3 sequence is 17 residues long. J lost 5 bases, V lost 6 bases, and 14 bases had no gene match. Per the germline V gene, CDR1 is MGHRA and CDR2 is YSYEKL. CDR3 in DNA: TGCGCCAGCAGTTTCAGCGGGGGGGGACGGTTAGGAGATACGCAGTATTTT. It translates to CASSFSGGGRLGDTQYF.

CDR3 sequence: CASSYSRHSGGLPYEQYF. The CDR3 DNA follows: TGTGCCAGCAGTTACTCGAGGCATTCGGGCGGGCTTCCCTACGAGCAGTACTTC. The gene calls are TRBV6-5 and TRBJ2-7; the D gene is possibly TRBD2 (5 bases). The length of the CDR3 is 18 residues. Germline V gene lookup returns CDR1 MNHEY and CDR2 SVGAGI. Deletions cut 0 bases from V and 2 bases from J, with 20 bases between.

Ten or more counts support this clonotype. The chain combines TRBV25-1 with TRBJ2-2; perhaps TRBD1 as D (5 bases). Trimming left V 3 bases short and J 4 bases short, with 9 bases between. CDR3 length: 14 residues. Germline V gene sequence: CDR1 MGHDK, CDR2 SYGVNS. The DNA for the CDR3 is TGTGCCAGCAGTGAGGCACAGGTCACCGGGGAGCTGTTTTTT. Translating it yields CASSEAQVTGELFF.

In its sample, this clonotype was seen a few times. A read error may account for a junction end that differs from germline. The chain joins TRBV5-5 to TRBJ2-1, with TRBD2 matching over 8 bases. This CDR3 comprises 15 residues. Germline CDR1 reads SGHKS; CDR2 reads YYEKEE (reference sequence). The CDR3 bases are TGTGCCAGCAGCTTACCGGGAGGGCGTTACAATGGGCAGTTCTTC. This translates into CASSLPGGRYNGQFF.

With respect to this clonotype: The junction differs from germline at one of its ends, possibly a read error. The chain employs TRBV7-3 and TRBJ2-1; 8 positions agree with TRBD2. There are 15 residues in the CDR3. Germline loops: CDR1 SGHTA, CDR2 FQGTGA. As DNA, the CDR3 is TGTGCCAGCAGCCTAACCGGGACTAGAGACAATGAGCAGTTCTTC. Its protein product is CASSLTGTRDNEQFF.

This clonotype was picked up a small number of times. The rearrangement uses TRBV9 and TRBJ1-4; D is ambiguous. Germline CDR1 and CDR2: SGDLS and YYNGEE. Trimming took 0 bases from V and 6 from J, leaving 6 bases between them. This CDR3 is 13 amino acids long. CDR3 DNA sequence: TGTGCCAGCAGCGTAGCAGATTATGAAAAACTGTTTTTT. Translating gives CASSVADYEKLFF. Supplemented by reference TRBV9 and TRBJ1-4, the full variable domain reads DSGVTQTPKHLITATGQRVTLRCSPRSGDLSVYWYQQSLDQGLQFLIQYYNGEERAKGNILERFSAQQFPDLHSELNLSSLELGDSALYFCASSVADYEKLFFGSGTQLSVL.